These 4 T cell receptor beta chains were all obtained from the same sample, sequenced in a study of response to subunit inactivated influenza vaccine. A single record per CDR3 protein comes from TCRdb applying MiXCR to the RT-PCR reads. The sample has approximately 700,000 distinct CDR3 sequences; roughly 13% are singletons. Sequencing used PBMCs from blood, obtained 14 to 15 days before vaccination. The receptors originated from a man in his forties or fifties who received an inactivated influenza vaccine.

This sequence joins TRBV27 and TRBJ2-7; the match to TRBD1 covers 12 bases. Trimming at V came to 3 bases and at J to 4 bases, leaving 10 bases not matched to a gene. The CDR3 spans 17 residues. CDR1 and CDR2 from the germline V gene are MNHEY and SMNVEV (reference sequence). The CDR3 DNA follows: TGTGCCAGCAGTTTGTTGGACCCGGGACAGGGGGCTTACGAGCAGTACTTC. This translates into CASSLLDPGQGAYEQYF.

V and J are TRBV6-1 and TRBJ2-1; the D is unclear. The CDR3 runs 12 residues. Trimming cost V 8 bases and J 4 bases, with 9 bases left between them. In germline, CDR1 is MNHNS, CDR2 SASEGT. CDR3 residues: CASGPLYNEQFF. The CDR3 nucleotides read TGTGCCAGCGGTCCCCTTTACAATGAGCAGTTCTTC.

About this clonotype itself: This likely comes from a read error, as the CDR3 has no conserved phenylalanine or tryptophan at its end. The chain couples TRBV28 to TRBJ2-5, with a weak D call TRBD1 (5 bases). Looked up from germline, CDR1 is MDHEN and CDR2 is SYDVKM. V was shortened by 2 bases and J by 7 bases, with 20 bases between the two germline ends. The CDR3 consists of 16 residues. In DNA form, the CDR3 reads TGTGCCAGCAGTTTAATCCCAGGTCAGGGCTCCGTGACCCAGTACCTC. Amino acids: CASSLIPGQGSVTQYL.

V usage is TRBV5-6 and J usage is TRBJ1-5; 10 bases map to TRBD1. With 1 base clipped from V and 9 bases from J, the junction kept 19 bases outside the gene matches. Germline-derived CDR1 and CDR2 are SGHDT and YYEEEE. There are 19 residues in the CDR3. The CDR3 coding sequence is TGTGCCAGCAGCTTGCGGAGGACAGGGGGACAATTCGCCTCCCCGCCCCAGCATTTT. Its translation is CASSLRRTGGQFASPPQHF.